Here is one T cell receptor (beta chain) with its context. Its cognate antigen has yet to be identified. Base quality data are lacking; no much larger clone is found one base away. This entry is derived from a study of blood T cell repertoires in COVID-19 (dated by TCRdb to 2020 to 2022). Study-level background: The collaborator samples originated in the United States, Italy and Spain and spanned the acute and convalescent phases of COVID-19. The prospective study material was composed of cDNA or gDNA derived from T cells, B-cell-depleted T cells, or PBMCs. Samples were obtained from the ongoing ImmuneRACE study (first 160 participants) and from over 1,000 subjects provided by 6 global collaborators. Nearly every sample came with metadata listing a de-identified subject ID, COVID-19 status, age in years and sex. HLA class I and class II types, where available, came from metadata supplied by the sample provider rather than from assay-based typing. Deeply sampled blood TCRbeta repertoires from subjects exposed to, actively infected with, or recovered from COVID-19 were included in the dataset. The repertoires were released in a freely available public database meant as a resource for research on the immune response to SARS-CoV-2. Results and caveats for the whole study, not just this receptor: The quantity of clinical and demographic metadata differed by source and by participant and was supplied without curation.

Trimming removed 4 bases from V and 4 bases from J; the gene matches leave 6 bases unexplained. The germline V gene (reference sequence) yields SEHNR for CDR1 and FQNEAQ for CDR2. The CDR3 starts with the cysteine, ends with the phenylalanine, and has 15 residues. Only the CDR3 DNA stays, 45 bases, in frame from base 1. The immunoSEQ Assay, a bias-controlled multiplex PCR, was used to amplify TCRbeta CDR3 regions from genomic DNA. In the authors' own workflow: The number of nucleated cells in each sample was estimated from the amplification of reference gene primers within the assay. To quantify the absolute abundance of each unique TCRbeta CDR3 rearrangement, sequence reads were collapsed and filtered. For each sample, productive Simpson clonality was calculated by taking the square root of Simpson's diversity index across productive rearrangements. This immuneACCESS table, as held by TCRdb, lists in-frame sequences with V and J called but not all clones. Of the missing ones, under half trace to an unresolved V gene in checked studies; the others have no known cause. Clone size and V and J calls were adopted from that table, with D and trimming inferred from the DNA. Here the sample has about 300,000 clones; roughly 90% occur a single time. 1.5% to 2% of the sample goes to the ten largest clones.

One collaborating source in Seattle enrolled patients during active infection and followed them longitudinally through the course of disease. The collaborating institutions used their own protocols to collect whole blood in K2EDTA tubes. Collaborator samples were shipped for TCRbeta analysis as frozen whole blood, isolated PBMCs, or DNA extracted from either sample type. This receptor was obtained from a woman between 25 and 40 years old with COVID-19, enrolled during active disease. The chain couples TRBV7-9 to TRBJ2-5; 10 bases in the junction line up with TRBD1. Sequenced input: peripheral blood. The CDR3 protein sequence reads: CASSSDRGRGETQYF. The nucleotide sequence reads TGTGCCAGCAGCTCGGACAGGGGGAGAGGAGAGACCCAGTACTTC.